This is a list of T cell receptor beta chains from one sample in a study of blood T cell repertoires in COVID-19. Data came from immunoSEQ multiplex PCR; TCRdb stores just in-frame clones and leaves some out. The repertoire holds tens of thousands of clones, with 75% to 90% as singletons. Input material: peripheral blood. The receptors stem from a man older than 75 with active or convalescent COVID-19. Each CDR3 is given with its conserved first and last residue. A D gene is named only where the DNA matches it firmly. Clone size, where shown, is once, few, many, or a class for clones that have expanded.

cdr3_nt,cdr3_aa,d_call,clone_size,v_call,j_call
TGTGCCAGCAGAACAGGGCAGGCGAAGTACAATGAGCAGTTCTTC,CASRTGQAKYNEQFF,NA,NA,TRBV6-5,TRBJ2-1
TGTGCCAGCAGCTTAGTAGCAAGTCAAGAGACCCAGTACTTC,CASSLVASQETQYF,NA,NA,TRBV7-2,TRBJ2-5
TGCGCCAGCAGCCCTATAACTAGCGGGTACACCGGGGAGCTGTTTTTT,CASSPITSGYTGELFF,TRBD2,NA,TRBV4-1,TRBJ2-2
TGTGCCAGCAGCCCTAGTGGGACTAGCTCCTACAATGAGCAGTTCTTC,CASSPSGTSSYNEQFF,TRBD2,NA,TRBV7-2,TRBJ2-1
TGTGCCAGCAGCGATAGGACAGCTACGAACAATGAGCAGTTCTTC,CASSDRTATNNEQFF,NA,once,TRBV6-6,TRBJ2-1
TGTGCCAGCAGCTCGGGACAGATGAACACTGAAGCTTTCTTT,CASSSGQMNTEAFF,TRBD1,NA,TRBV11-2,TRBJ1-1
TGCAGCGTTGATATTGGCGGGGGACGCACAGATACGCAGTATTTT,CSVDIGGGRTDTQYF,TRBD2,NA,TRBV29-1,TRBJ2-3
TGTGCCAGCAGGGGGCGCATCACTGAAGCTTTCTTT,CASRGRITEAFF,NA,NA,TRBV2,TRBJ1-1
TGCGCCAGCAGTGATAGTCAGGGGTTAATCTATGGCTACACCTTC,CASSDSQGLIYGYTF,NA,NA,TRBV10-2,TRBJ1-2
TGCGCCAGCAGCCACTACGGACTAGCGGGTACCTACGAGCAGTACTTC,CASSHYGLAGTYEQYF,TRBD2,NA,TRBV4-1,TRBJ2-7
TGTGCCAGCAGCCCGGGGACAGCCTCCTTTTTGTATTTT,CASSPGTASFLYF,TRBD1,NA,TRBV11-2,TRBJ1-4
TGTGCCAGCAGTTACACCGGTGGGGGGCAGCCCCAGCATTTT,CASSYTGGGQPQHF,NA,NA,TRBV6-6,TRBJ1-5
TGTGCCAGCAGCCCGAGGACAGGGGAGACTGAAGCTTTCTTT,CASSPRTGETEAFF,TRBD1,NA,TRBV7-9,TRBJ1-1
TGTGCTAGTGGTCCTGGGGTTAAGGGGGCCAAAAACATTCAGTACTTC,CASGPGVKGAKNIQYF,NA,once,TRBV12-5,TRBJ2-4
TGCGCCAGCAGCCCCCAGGGGGCCAGCTATGGCTACACCTTC,CASSPQGASYGYTF,TRBD1,NA,TRBV5-1,TRBJ1-2
TGCGCCAGCAGCTTGGACAGCCCTTCCTACGAGCAGTACTTC,CASSLDSPSYEQYF,NA,NA,TRBV5-1,TRBJ2-7
TGTGCCAGCAGCTTTAGCGGGAGGGACACCGGGGAGCTGTTTTTT,CASSFSGRDTGELFF,TRBD2,once,TRBV5-6,TRBJ2-2
TGTGCCAGCAGCTTGGGACAGGGCCATGGCTACACCTTC,CASSLGQGHGYTF,TRBD1,NA,TRBV7-9,TRBJ1-2
TGTGCCAGTAGTCGATCCGGAACTAGCGGGGATCAAGAGACCCAGTACTTC,CASSRSGTSGDQETQYF,TRBD2,NA,TRBV19,TRBJ2-5
TGTGCCCGCCCCCGACAGGCTAACAATGAGCAGTTCTTC,CARPRQANNEQFF,NA,NA,TRBV2,TRBJ2-1
TGTGCCAGCAGCCAAGGTGGGGGGGCTAATGAAAAACTGTTTTTT,CASSQGGGANEKLFF,NA,NA,TRBV4-2,TRBJ1-4
TGTGCCAGCAACAACGGGGACAGGGGGAACACTGAAGCTTTCTTT,CASNNGDRGNTEAFF,TRBD1,NA,TRBV6-5,TRBJ1-1
TGTGCCAGTAGCTCAGGGACAGGGGTGAACACTGAAGCTTTCTTT,CASSSGTGVNTEAFF,TRBD1,NA,TRBV19,TRBJ1-1
TGTGCCAGCAGCGCCGAGGGTAGTCCGAATGAGCAGTTCTTC,CASSAEGSPNEQFF,NA,NA,TRBV6-4,TRBJ2-1
TGTGCCAGCAGCGTAGGGGTGGCGGGAGTTAACGAGCAGTACTTC,CASSVGVAGVNEQYF,TRBD2,NA,TRBV9,TRBJ2-7
TGTGCCAGCAGTACCGCCGCCCCGGGACAGGGAAACGGGCAGTACTTC,CASSTAAPGQGNGQYF,TRBD1,NA,TRBV6-6,TRBJ2-7
TGTGCCAGCTCACCATTAGCGGGAGTAGACACAGATACGCAGTATTTT,CASSPLAGVDTDTQYF,TRBD2,NA,TRBV18,TRBJ2-3
TGTGCCAGCAGTTTCTACCGACAGGGAGATCAGCCCCAGCATTTT,CASSFYRQGDQPQHF,TRBD1,few,TRBV6-2/TRBV6-3,TRBJ1-5
TGTGCCAGCAGCTTAGGGGACAGGGGGGCAGATACGCAGTATTTT,CASSLGDRGADTQYF,TRBD1,NA,TRBV11-2,TRBJ2-3
TGTGCCAGTAGTTCCCTAGCGGGAGCGGTGACAGATACGCAGTATTTT,CASSSLAGAVTDTQYF,TRBD2,NA,TRBV19,TRBJ2-3
TGTGCCAGCAGGCCTGGGGGGGCAAGTGGAAACACCATATATTTT,CASRPGGASGNTIYF,NA,NA,TRBV28,TRBJ1-3
TGTGCCAGCAGTCCCCCAGCGTTTACGCAGTATTTT,CASSPPAFTQYF,NA,NA,TRBV28,TRBJ2-3
TGTGCCAGTAAGGGACAGTGGAATGAAAAACTGTTTTTT,CASKGQWNEKLFF,TRBD1,NA,TRBV19,TRBJ1-4
TGTGCCAGCAGTGAACAGGGTGGCTCAAAGGGTGGAAACACCATATATTTT,CASSEQGGSKGGNTIYF,NA,NA,TRBV2,TRBJ1-3
TGTGCCAGCAGCCATGGGGGACAGGGGGATTCACCCCTCCACTTT,CASSHGGQGDSPLHF,TRBD1,few,TRBV7-2,TRBJ1-6
TGTGCCAGCAGCCAGGGACAGGTGGGTGAGCAGTTCTTC,CASSQGQVGEQFF,TRBD1,NA,TRBV4-2,TRBJ2-1
TGTGCCAGCAGTGAAGACCGGGGGGAGACCCAGTACTTC,CASSEDRGETQYF,NA,once,TRBV6-1,TRBJ2-5
TGCGCCAGCAGCCCAGGACAGGGGGCAACGGTATTAAATCAGCCCCAGCATTTT,CASSPGQGATVLNQPQHF,TRBD1,NA,TRBV4-1,TRBJ1-5
TGCAGCGGACAGGGGGCAAACACCGGGGAGCTGTTTTTT,CSGQGANTGELFF,TRBD1,NA,TRBV29-1,TRBJ2-2
TGTGCCGCCGGGGGGAGAACCTACAATGAGCAGTTCTTC,CAAGGRTYNEQFF,TRBD2,NA,TRBV27,TRBJ2-1
TGTGCCAGTAGTGAGAACTACAGGGGGCCGCAGTACTTC,CASSENYRGPQYF,TRBD1,NA,TRBV19,TRBJ2-7
TGTGCCAGCAGCGTAGCCCAGGGCGGCGAGCAGTACTTC,CASSVAQGGEQYF,NA,NA,TRBV9,TRBJ2-7
TGTGCCTGGAGTTCGTGGGGAGGGAATCAGCCCCAGCATTTT,CAWSSWGGNQPQHF,NA,NA,TRBV30,TRBJ1-5
TGTGCCAGCAGCTTGCCTAGCGGGGCAGATACGCAGTATTTT,CASSLPSGADTQYF,TRBD2,few,TRBV5-5,TRBJ2-3
TGTGCCAGCAGCTCGAGGGGGGGGAACACCGGGGAGCTGTTTTTT,CASSSRGGNTGELFF,NA,NA,TRBV11-3,TRBJ2-2
TGTGCCAGCTCACAACGCGGTGCAACTAATGAAAAACTGTTTTTT,CASSQRGATNEKLFF,NA,NA,TRBV18,TRBJ1-4
TGTGCCAGCAGTCAGGGCAATGAGCAGTTCTTC,CASSQGNEQFF,NA,NA,TRBV6-5,TRBJ2-1
TGTGCCAGCAGCTTAGGGAGACAGGCTGGGGCCAACGTCCTGACTTTC,CASSLGRQAGANVLTF,NA,NA,TRBV11-2,TRBJ2-6
TGTGCCAGCAGCCGTCACCCTAGCCCCCAGTACTTC,CASSRHPSPQYF,NA,NA,TRBV7-9,TRBJ2-5
TGTGCCAGCAGCTTAGAGTACAGGATAGAGACCCAGTACTTC,CASSLEYRIETQYF,NA,NA,TRBV11-2,TRBJ2-5
TGTGCCAGCAGCCAAGGACAGGGGGGGGTTGATGAGCAGTACTTC,CASSQGQGGVDEQYF,TRBD1,once,TRBV5-4,TRBJ2-7
TGTGCCAGCAGTGGTCCAGGGGTCTCCTACGAGCAGTACTTC,CASSGPGVSYEQYF,NA,NA,TRBV2,TRBJ2-7
TGCGCCAGCAGCCAAGGGCAACAAGAGACCCAGTACTTC,CASSQGQQETQYF,NA,NA,TRBV4-1,TRBJ2-5
TGTGCCAGCAGCTTGGCAGCTAGCGGGAGGGCCGGAAATGAGCAGTTCTTC,CASSLAASGRAGNEQFF,TRBD2,NA,TRBV5-4,TRBJ2-1
TGTGCCAGCAGCGTGGACAGGAACTTCAATCAGCCCCAGCATTTT,CASSVDRNFNQPQHF,TRBD1,NA,TRBV6-5,TRBJ1-5
TGTGCCAGCAGTTTAAACAGGAATCCCCAGCATTTT,CASSLNRNPQHF,NA,NA,TRBV12-3/TRBV12-4,TRBJ1-5
TGTGCCAGCAGCTTAGCGTTGGGCGGGGGGCCTATGGAGACCCAGTACTTC,CASSLALGGGPMETQYF,TRBD2,NA,TRBV7-8,TRBJ2-5